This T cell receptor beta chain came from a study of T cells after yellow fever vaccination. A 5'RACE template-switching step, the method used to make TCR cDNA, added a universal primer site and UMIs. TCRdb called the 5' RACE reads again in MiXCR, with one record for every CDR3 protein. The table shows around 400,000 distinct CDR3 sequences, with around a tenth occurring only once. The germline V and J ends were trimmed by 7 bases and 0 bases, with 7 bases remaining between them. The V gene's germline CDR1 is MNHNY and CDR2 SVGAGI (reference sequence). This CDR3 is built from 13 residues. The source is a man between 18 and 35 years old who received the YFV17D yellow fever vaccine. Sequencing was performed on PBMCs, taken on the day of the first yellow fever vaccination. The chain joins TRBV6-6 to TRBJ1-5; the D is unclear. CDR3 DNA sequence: TGTGCCAGCAAGGCATATAGCAATCAGCCCCAGCATTTT. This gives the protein CASKAYSNQPQHF.